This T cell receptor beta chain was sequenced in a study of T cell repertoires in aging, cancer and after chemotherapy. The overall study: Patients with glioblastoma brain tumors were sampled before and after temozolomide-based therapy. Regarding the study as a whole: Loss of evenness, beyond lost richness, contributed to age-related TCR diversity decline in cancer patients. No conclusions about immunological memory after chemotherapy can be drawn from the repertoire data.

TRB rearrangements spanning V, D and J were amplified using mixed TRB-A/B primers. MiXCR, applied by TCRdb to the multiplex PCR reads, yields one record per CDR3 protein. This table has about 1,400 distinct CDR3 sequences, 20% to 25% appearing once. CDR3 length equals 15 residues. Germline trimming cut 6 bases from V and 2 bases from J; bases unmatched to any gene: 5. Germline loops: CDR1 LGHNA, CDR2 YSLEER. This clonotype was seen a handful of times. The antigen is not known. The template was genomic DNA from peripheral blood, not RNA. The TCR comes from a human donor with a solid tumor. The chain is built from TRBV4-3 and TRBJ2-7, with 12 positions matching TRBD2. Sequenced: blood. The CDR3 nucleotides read TGCGCCAGCAGACGGGGACTAGCGGGTGCCTACGAGCAGTACTTC. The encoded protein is CASRRGLAGAYEQYF.